This T cell receptor (beta chain) was recovered during a study of read filtering for tumor transcriptome and immune sequencing. Study information: The cohort had approximately 16 men and approximately 14 women aged roughly 40 to 90, mean around 63 years. After DNase treatment, RNA was made into whole-transcriptome libraries. Study-level findings and limits: Dropping single-read clonotypes raised IR-seq and RNA-seq shared-clonotype correlation. In IR-seq, single-read clonotypes were roughly 82% of clonotypes but 3.5% to 4% of reads.

CDR3 size: 15 residues. Germline V lookup: CDR1 SNHLY, CDR2 FYNNEI. Trimming at V came to 7 bases and at J to 4 bases, leaving 8 bases not matched to a gene. There are a few counts of this clonotype. Its antigen is unidentified. From 350 to 500 ng of RNA, a library with molecular barcoded alpha/delta and beta/gamma adaptors was made. TCRdb analysed the reads with MiXCR anew, one entry per CDR3 protein. The sample contains tens of thousands of distinct CDR3 sequences, more than 20% of which appear only once. Material for sequencing was a population of CD138-negative cells sorted from bone marrow. The TCR sequence derives from a donor at least 40 years old with multiple myeloma. The chain employs TRBV2 and TRBJ2-3; 10 nucleotides agree with TRBD2. CDR3 residues: CASTERGGWADTQYF. For the CDR3, the DNA is TGTGCCAGCACGGAGCGGGGGGGATGGGCAGATACGCAGTATTTT.